What follows are 24 T cell receptor beta chains derived from one specimen sequenced in a study of blood T cell repertoires in COVID-19. This table comes from immunoSEQ multiplex PCR, and its TCRdb copy is limited to in-frame clones, with some not included. The sample has 50,000 to 80,000 clones; under 80% are singletons. Specimen: peripheral blood. The receptors originated from a human donor in a cohort sampled during active COVID-19.

The table lists this clone with a count of one. V gene TRBV7-2 combines with J gene TRBJ1-2; possible D gene TRBD1, 6 bases. CDR3 length equals 15 residues. CDR1 SGHTA and CDR2 FQGNSA come from the germline V gene. V was cut by 5 bases and J by 2 bases, with 15 bases left in between. CDR3 sequence reads: CASSPGQSLNYGYTF. CDR3 DNA: TGTGCCAGCAGCCCCGGACAGAGTCTGAACTATGGCTACACCTTC.

The rearrangement uses TRBV2 and TRBJ2-7; D may be TRBD2 (5 bases). V was cut by 4 bases and J by 6 bases, with 19 bases left in between. CDR1 SNHLY and CDR2 FYNNEI come from the germline V gene. CDR3 length: 15 amino acids. CDR3 in DNA: TGTGCCAGCAGTGGGGTAGGAGGAACTTCGTCCGAGCAGTACTTC. It is translated as CASSGVGGTSSEQYF. Variable domain in full (rest from reference TRBV2 and TRBJ2-7): EPEVTQTPSHQVTQMGQEVILRCVPISNHLYFYWYRQILGQKVEFLVSFYNNEISEKSEIFDDQFSVERPDGSNFTLKIRSTKLEDSAMYFCASSGVGGTSSEQYFGPGTRLTVT.

The rearrangement joins TRBV19 to TRBJ1-1; D is uncertain. Germline-derived CDR1 and CDR2 are LNHDA and SQIVND (reference sequence). V lost 6 bases, J lost 1 base, and 9 bases lay in between. The CDR3 is 13 amino acids. The CDR3 DNA follows: TGTGCCAGTAGGGTAGGAGCGAACACTGAAGCTTTCTTT. Translation: CASRVGANTEAFF.

This chain's CDR3 is CAISSGGRDEQFF. CDR3 DNA: TGTGCCATTTCTAGCGGGGGCCGGGATGAGCAGTTCTTC. The V and J genes are TRBV10-3 and TRBJ2-1, with 10 nucleotides matching TRBD2. The CDR3 has 13 residues. V dropped 9 bases and J dropped 8; count of bases not matched to a gene: 7. Germline assignment: CDR1 ENHRY and CDR2 SYGVKD.

The chain has TRBV7-3 and TRBJ2-3, with TRBD1 as a possible D gene (6 bases). The CDR3 totals 15 residues. Germline values: CDR1 SGHTA, CDR2 FQGTGA. The V and J ends lost 1 base and 4 bases respectively, with 12 bases between them. The DNA for the CDR3 is TGTGCCAGCAGCTTAATGTCAGGGGTCGCAGATACGCAGTATTTT. Its translation: CASSLMSGVADTQYF.

This clone came up a few times. The V call is TRBV6-5, the J call TRBJ1-1; tentatively, D is TRBD1 (6 bases). V lost 6 bases to trimming and J lost 3 bases, with 14 bases between them. This CDR3 contains 14 residues. The germline CDR1 and CDR2 sequences are MNHEY and SVGAGI. CDR3 amino acids: CASRRRTAYTEAFF. CDR3 nucleotides: TGTGCCAGCAGACGCCGGACAGCTTACACTGAAGCTTTCTTT.

Only a few counts were recorded for this clone. This chain links TRBV6-5 with TRBJ1-2; TRBD1 is a possible D gene (6 bases). Germline lookup yields CDR1 MNHEY and CDR2 SVGAGI. The CDR3 totals 15 residues. V dropped 2 bases and J dropped 4 bases, with 14 bases sitting between them. Written as DNA, the CDR3 is TGTGCCAGCAGTTACGTAGGGGGATTAGGCTATGGCTACACCTTC. Its protein is CASSYVGGLGYGYTF.

The chain's CDR3 is CASSLEWTQKANYGYTF. CDR3 bases: TGCGCCAGCAGCTTGGAATGGACACAGAAGGCTAACTATGGCTACACCTTC. This chain links TRBV5-1 with TRBJ1-2, with TRBD1 as a possible D gene (5 bases). Germline values: CDR1 SGHRS, CDR2 YFSETQ. The CDR3 loop spans 17 amino acids. Trimming left V 0 bases short and J 0 bases short, with 15 bases between. Full variable domain (outside the CDR3, taken from reference TRBV5-1 and TRBJ1-2): KAGVTQTPRYLIKTRGQQVTLSCSPISGHRSVSWYQQTPGQGLQFLFEYFSETQRNKGNFPGRFSGRQFSNSRSEMNVSTLELGDSALYLCASSLEWTQKANYGYTFGSGTRLTVV.

The chain combines TRBV6-2 or TRBV6-3 with TRBJ2-3, with D tentatively TRBD1 (6 bases). V lost 0 bases and J 2 bases, leaving 18 bases between the germline ends. The CDR3 is 18 amino acids. CDR1 and CDR2 (germline): MNHEY, SVGEGT. CDR3 in DNA: TGTGCCAGCAGTTACTCGACCCCCGACAGGTCTGTCACAGATACGCAGTATTTT. Encoded protein: CASSYSTPDRSVTDTQYF.

The rearrangement joins TRBV5-4 to TRBJ1-2; D remains ambiguous. The length of the CDR3 is 12 residues. The germline V gene encodes CDR1 SGHNT and CDR2 YYREEE (reference sequence). Trimming left V 0 bases short and J 3 bases short, with 3 bases between. This CDR3 is CASSLADYGYTF. The DNA for the CDR3 is TGTGCCAGCAGCTTGGCCGACTATGGCTACACCTTC.

On this clone: Other DNA sequences in the same sample also yield this CDR3. V and J are TRBV30 and TRBJ1-5, with 8 bases lining up with TRBD1. The CDR3 totals 14 residues. After removal of 2 bases from V and 0 bases from J, the junction contained 0 bases not matched to a gene. Germline V gives CDR1 GTSNPN, CDR2 SVGIG (reference sequence). The CDR3: CAWSQGASNQPQHF. In nucleotides, the CDR3 is TGTGCCTGGAGTCAGGGGGCTAGCAATCAGCCCCAGCATTTT.

This clone was recorded a few times. This sequence joins TRBV30 and TRBJ1-1, with TRBD1 matching 9 bases. The germline V gene encodes CDR1 GTSNPN and CDR2 SVGIG (reference sequence). This CDR3 region has 13 residues. V was pared by 5 bases and J by 0 bases, with 1 base of the junction left unmatched. As DNA, the CDR3 is TGTGCCTGGGGACAGGGGCTGAACACTGAAGCTTTCTTT. Encoded protein: CAWGQGLNTEAFF.

V usage is TRBV7-8 and J usage is TRBJ2-3, with D perhaps matching TRBD2 (6 bases). CDR1 SGHVS and CDR2 FQNEAQ come from the germline V gene. The ends were cut back, 1 base at V and 4 bases at J, with 9 bases in the middle. The length of the CDR3 is 14 residues. The CDR3 DNA sequence: TGTGCCAGCAGCTTAGAGTCGGGGGCAGATACGCAGTATTTT. Translation gives CASSLESGADTQYF. Full variable domain (remainder filled in from reference TRBV7-8 and TRBJ2-3): GAGVSQSPRYKVAKRGQDVALRCDPISGHVSLFWYQQALGQGPEFLTYFQNEAQLDKSGLPSDRFFAERPEGSVSTLKIQRTQQEDSAVYLCASSLESGADTQYFGPGTRLTVL.

This clone came up a few times. The chain employs TRBV30 and TRBJ1-1; TRBD1 is a possible D gene (6 bases). Deletions cut 2 bases from V and 0 bases from J, with 16 bases between. The CDR3 has 16 residues. Germline CDR1 GTSNPN, CDR2 SVGIG (reference sequence). The CDR3 nucleotides are TGTGCCTGGAGTCATCCTGACAGGACCATGAACACTGAAGCTTTCTTT. Its protein product is CAWSHPDRTMNTEAFF.

This clone appeared a single time. The rearrangement links TRBV6-4 to TRBJ2-3, with D possibly matching TRBD2 (7 bases). V shed 4 bases and J shed 2 bases, with 13 bases lying between them. The CDR3 covers 15 residues. Germline-derived CDR1 and CDR2 are MRHNA and SNTAGT. CDR3 region: CASSGTGGSTDTQYF. The CDR3 bases are TGTGCCAGCAGTGGGACGGGGGGCTCCACAGATACGCAGTATTTT.

The V call is TRBV6-1, the J call TRBJ1-2, with a possible D match to TRBD1 (6 bases). Trimming stripped 0 bases from V and 3 bases from J, with 11 bases between. CDR3 length equals 15 residues. Looked up from germline, CDR1 is MNHNS and CDR2 is SASEGT. The CDR3 nucleotides are TGTGCCAGCAGTGAAGCCCTTCAGGGGTACTATGGCTACACCTTC. Translation: CASSEALQGYYGYTF.

V is TRBV5-4 and J is TRBJ2-4, with TRBD2 matching 9 bases. Germline V gene lookup returns CDR1 SGHNT and CDR2 YYREEE (reference sequence). Trimming took 6 bases from V and 3 from J; bases not matched to a gene: 4. The CDR3 runs 14 residues. CDR3 nucleotide sequence: TGTGCCAGCACGGCGGGGGGGGACAAAAACATTCAGTACTTC. This gives the protein CASTAGGDKNIQYF.

The V and J genes are TRBV4-3 and TRBJ2-2; the D gene is possibly TRBD2 (5 bases). V shed 1 base and J shed 2 bases, with 11 bases lying between them. Per the germline V gene, CDR1 is LGHNA and CDR2 is YSLEER. The CDR3 runs 16 residues. The CDR3 protein is CASSQGRLANTGELFF. CDR3 DNA sequence: TGCGCCAGCAGCCAAGGGCGGCTAGCCAACACCGGGGAGCTGTTTTTT.

The rearrangement joins TRBV3-1 (or the pseudogene TRBV3-2) to TRBJ1-1, with D unclear. Germline V gives CDR1 LGHDT, CDR2 YNNKEL (reference sequence). The ends were cut back, 4 bases at V and 3 bases at J, with 12 bases in the middle. The CDR3 spans 14 residues. CDR3: CASSPTRRYTEAFF. CDR3 in DNA: TGTGCCAGCAGCCCCACCAGGCGTTACACTGAAGCTTTCTTT.

A remark on this clone: A junction boundary mismatches the germline segment, possibly from a read error. This chain uses TRBV6-6 with TRBJ2-4; 14 positions agree with TRBD2. Looked up from germline, CDR1 is MNHNY and CDR2 is SVGAGI (reference sequence). This CDR3 region has 12 residues. The CDR3 loop is CASSLTSGGAFF. Written as DNA, the CDR3 is TGTGCCAGCAGCTTGACTAGCGGGGGGGCGTTCTTC.

This chain links TRBV11-1 with TRBJ2-5, with D unresolved. The germline gives CDR1 SGHAT, CDR2 FQDESV (reference sequence). Trimming stripped 2 bases from V and 5 bases from J, with 9 bases between. The CDR3 is made up of 13 amino acids. The CDR3 region has the DNA TGTGCCAGCAGCTTATATGGCGGCGAGACCCAGTACTTC. Its protein is CASSLYGGETQYF.

The chain uses TRBV12-3 or TRBV12-4 and TRBJ2-1, with D possibly TRBD2 on 6 matching bases. The CDR3 is 13 residues long. Trimming shortened V by 3 bases and J by 9 bases, and 12 bases separated the two germline ends. The CDR3 spells CASSFRGASEQFF. The CDR3 bases are TGTGCCAGCAGTTTCCGCGGGGCCAGTGAGCAGTTCTTC.

V gene TRBV4-2 combines with J gene TRBJ2-7, with 9 bases that match TRBD1. Trimming cost V 0 bases and J 7 bases; bases outside gene matches: 7. Germline values: CDR1 LGHNA, CDR2 YNFKEQ. CDR3 size: 15 residues. Here the CDR3 reads CASSQDVQGAGEQYF. CDR3 bases: TGTGCCAGCAGCCAAGATGTACAGGGGGCTGGGGAGCAGTACTTC.

This clone was picked up a small number of times. The rearrangement joins TRBV7-3 to TRBJ2-1, with TRBD1 identical over 11 bases. In germline, CDR1 is SGHTA, CDR2 FQGTGA. V lost 5 bases to trimming and J lost 5 bases; unmatched junction nucleotides: 2. This CDR3 has 14 residues. CDR3 nucleotide sequence: TGTGCCAGCAGCCTGGGACAGGGGGACAATGAGCAGTTCTTC. This gives the protein CASSLGQGDNEQFF.